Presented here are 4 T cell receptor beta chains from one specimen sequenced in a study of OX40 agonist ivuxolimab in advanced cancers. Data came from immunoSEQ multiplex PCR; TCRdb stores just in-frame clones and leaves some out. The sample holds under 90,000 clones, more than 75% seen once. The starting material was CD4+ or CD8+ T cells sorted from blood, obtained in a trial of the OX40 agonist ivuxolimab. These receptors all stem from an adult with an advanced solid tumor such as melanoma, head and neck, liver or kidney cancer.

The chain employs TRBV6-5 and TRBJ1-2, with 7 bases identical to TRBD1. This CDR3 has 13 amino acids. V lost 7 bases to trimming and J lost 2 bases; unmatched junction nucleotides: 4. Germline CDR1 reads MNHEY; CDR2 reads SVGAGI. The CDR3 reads CASKGGANYGYTF. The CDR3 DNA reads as TGTGCCAGCAAAGGGGGCGCGAACTATGGCTACACCTTC.

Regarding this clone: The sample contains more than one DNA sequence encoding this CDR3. CDR3 sequence (DNA): TGCAGCGTTGTTTGGCTAGCAGCTACTAGCACAGATACGCAGTATTTT. It codes for CSVVWLAATSTDTQYF. The chain is built from TRBV29-1 and TRBJ2-3, with D tentatively TRBD2 (5 bases). The V gene's germline CDR1 is SQVTM and CDR2 ANQGSEA. V was cut by 4 bases and J by 0 bases, with 17 bases left in between. The CDR3 sequence is 16 residues long.

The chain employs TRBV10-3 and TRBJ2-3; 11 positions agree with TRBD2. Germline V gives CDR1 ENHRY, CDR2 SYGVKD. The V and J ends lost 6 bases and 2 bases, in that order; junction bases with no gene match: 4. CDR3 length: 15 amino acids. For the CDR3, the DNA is TGTGCCATCAGCCCGGGACTAGCGGACACAGATACGCAGTATTTT. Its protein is CAISPGLADTDTQYF.

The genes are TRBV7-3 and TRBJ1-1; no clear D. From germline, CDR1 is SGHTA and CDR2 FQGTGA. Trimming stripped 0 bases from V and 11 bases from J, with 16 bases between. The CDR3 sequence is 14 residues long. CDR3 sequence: CASSLTFADGRAFF. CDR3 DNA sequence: TGTGCCAGCAGCTTAACGTTCGCGGACGGCCGGGCTTTCTTT.